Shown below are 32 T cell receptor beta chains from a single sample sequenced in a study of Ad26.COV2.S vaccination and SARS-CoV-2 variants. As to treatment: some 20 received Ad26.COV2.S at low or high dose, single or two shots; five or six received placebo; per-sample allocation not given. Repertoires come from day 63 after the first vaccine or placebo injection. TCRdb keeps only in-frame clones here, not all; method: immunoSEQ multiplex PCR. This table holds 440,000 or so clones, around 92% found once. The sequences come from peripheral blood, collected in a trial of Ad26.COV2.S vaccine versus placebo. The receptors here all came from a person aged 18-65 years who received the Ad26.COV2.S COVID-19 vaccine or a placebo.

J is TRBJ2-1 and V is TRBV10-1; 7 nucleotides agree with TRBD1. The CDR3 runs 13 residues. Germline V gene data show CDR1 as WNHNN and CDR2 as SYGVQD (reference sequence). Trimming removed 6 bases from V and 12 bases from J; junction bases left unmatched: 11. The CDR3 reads CASRETRTGTQFF. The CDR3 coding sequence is TGCGCCAGCAGAGAGACCAGGACAGGAACGCAGTTCTTC.

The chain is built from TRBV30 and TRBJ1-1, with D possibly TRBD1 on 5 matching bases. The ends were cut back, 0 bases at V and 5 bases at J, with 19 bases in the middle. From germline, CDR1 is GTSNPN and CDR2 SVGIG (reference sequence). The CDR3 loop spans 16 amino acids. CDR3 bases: TGTGCCTGGAGTGTCCCTGGGGCCGGTTCGTGGACTGAAGCTTTCTTT. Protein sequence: CAWSVPGAGSWTEAFF. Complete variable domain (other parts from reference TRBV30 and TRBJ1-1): SQTIHQWPATLVQPVGSPLSLECTVEGTSNPNLYWYRQAAGRGLQLLFYSVGIGQISSEVPQNLSASRPQDRQFILSSKKLLLSDSGFYLCAWSVPGAGSWTEAFFGQGTRLTVV.

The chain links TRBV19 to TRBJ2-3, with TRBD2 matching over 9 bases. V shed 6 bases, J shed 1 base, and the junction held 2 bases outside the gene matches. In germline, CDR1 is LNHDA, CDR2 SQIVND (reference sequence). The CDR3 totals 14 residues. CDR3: CASRKRGGTDTQYF. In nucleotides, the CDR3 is TGTGCCAGTAGGAAGCGGGGGGGCACAGATACGCAGTATTTT.

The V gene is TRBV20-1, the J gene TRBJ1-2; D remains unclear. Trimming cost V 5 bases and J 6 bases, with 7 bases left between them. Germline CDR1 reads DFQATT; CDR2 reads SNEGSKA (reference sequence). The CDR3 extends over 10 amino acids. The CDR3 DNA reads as TGCAGTGCTTACCTGAATGGCTACACCTTC. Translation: CSAYLNGYTF.

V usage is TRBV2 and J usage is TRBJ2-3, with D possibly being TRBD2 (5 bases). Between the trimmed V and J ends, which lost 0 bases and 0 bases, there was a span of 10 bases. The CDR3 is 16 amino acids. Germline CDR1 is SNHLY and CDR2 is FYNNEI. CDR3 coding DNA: TGTGCCAGCAGTGAAGCGGGAGCGGCTAGCACAGATACGCAGTATTTT. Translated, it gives CASSEAGAASTDTQYF.

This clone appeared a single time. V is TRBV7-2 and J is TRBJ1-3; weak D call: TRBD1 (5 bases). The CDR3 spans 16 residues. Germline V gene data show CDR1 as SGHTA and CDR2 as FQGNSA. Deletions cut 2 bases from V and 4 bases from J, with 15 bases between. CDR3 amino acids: CASSLRGRQQGNTIYF. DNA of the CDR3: TGTGCCAGCAGCTTAAGGGGACGGCAGCAGGGAAACACCATATATTTT.

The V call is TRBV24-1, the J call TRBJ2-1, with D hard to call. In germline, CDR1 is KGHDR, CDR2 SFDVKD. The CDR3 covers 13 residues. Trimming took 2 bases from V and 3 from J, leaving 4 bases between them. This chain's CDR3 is CATSDYGYNEQFF. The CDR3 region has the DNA TGTGCCACCAGTGATTACGGCTACAATGAGCAGTTCTTC.

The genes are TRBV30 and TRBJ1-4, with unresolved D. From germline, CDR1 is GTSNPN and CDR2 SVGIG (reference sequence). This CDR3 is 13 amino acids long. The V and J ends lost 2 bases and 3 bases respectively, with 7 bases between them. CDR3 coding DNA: TGTGCCTGGAGTAGGACTCCTAATGAAAAACTGTTTTTT. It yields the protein CAWSRTPNEKLFF.

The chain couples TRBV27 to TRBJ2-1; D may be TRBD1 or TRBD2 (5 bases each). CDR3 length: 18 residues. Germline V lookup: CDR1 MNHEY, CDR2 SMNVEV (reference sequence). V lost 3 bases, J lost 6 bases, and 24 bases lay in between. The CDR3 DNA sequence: TGTGCCAGCAGTTTTAGGCCCCCCGGAACAAGAGGGGTCAATGAGCAGTTCTTC. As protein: CASSFRPPGTRGVNEQFF.

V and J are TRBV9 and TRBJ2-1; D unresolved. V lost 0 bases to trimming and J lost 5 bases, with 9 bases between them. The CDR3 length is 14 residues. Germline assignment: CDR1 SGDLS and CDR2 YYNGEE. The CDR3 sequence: CASSVVQENNEQFF. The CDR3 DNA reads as TGTGCCAGCAGCGTAGTCCAGGAGAACAATGAGCAGTTCTTC. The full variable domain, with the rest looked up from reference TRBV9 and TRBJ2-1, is DSGVTQTPKHLITATGQRVTLRCSPRSGDLSVYWYQQSLDQGLQFLIQYYNGEERAKGNILERFSAQQFPDLHSELNLSSLELGDSALYFCASSVVQENNEQFFGPGTRLTVL.

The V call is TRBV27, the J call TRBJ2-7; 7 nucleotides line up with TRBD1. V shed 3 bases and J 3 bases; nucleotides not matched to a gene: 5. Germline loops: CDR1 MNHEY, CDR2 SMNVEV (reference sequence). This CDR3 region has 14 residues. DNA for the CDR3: TGTGCCAGCAGTTTCGGGGACAGCTTCTACGAGCAGTACTTC. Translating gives CASSFGDSFYEQYF.

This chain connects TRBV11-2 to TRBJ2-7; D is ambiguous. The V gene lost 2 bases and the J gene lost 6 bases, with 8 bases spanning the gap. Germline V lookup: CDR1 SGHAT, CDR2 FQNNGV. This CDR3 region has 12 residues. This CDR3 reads CASSLIGREQYF. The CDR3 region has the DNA TGTGCCAGCAGCTTAATTGGGCGCGAGCAGTACTTC.

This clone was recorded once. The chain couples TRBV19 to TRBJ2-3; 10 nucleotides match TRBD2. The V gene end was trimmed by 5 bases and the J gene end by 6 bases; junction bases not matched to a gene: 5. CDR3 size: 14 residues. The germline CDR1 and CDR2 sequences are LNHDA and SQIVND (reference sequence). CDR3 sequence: CASSVSGGKDTQYF. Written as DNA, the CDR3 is TGTGCCAGTAGTGTTAGCGGGGGGAAGGATACGCAGTATTTT.

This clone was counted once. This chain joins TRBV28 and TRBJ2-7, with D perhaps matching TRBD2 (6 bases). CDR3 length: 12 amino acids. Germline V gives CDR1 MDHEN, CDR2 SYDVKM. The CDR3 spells CATDGGYYEQYF. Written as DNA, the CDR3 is TGTGCAACCGACGGGGGTTACTACGAGCAGTACTTC.

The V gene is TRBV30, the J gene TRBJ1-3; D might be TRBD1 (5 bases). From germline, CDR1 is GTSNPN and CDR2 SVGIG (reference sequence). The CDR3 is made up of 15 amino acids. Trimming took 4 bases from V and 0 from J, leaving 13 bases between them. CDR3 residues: CAWNHPDNSGNTIYF. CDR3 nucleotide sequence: TGTGCCTGGAATCACCCGGACAACTCTGGAAACACCATATATTTT.

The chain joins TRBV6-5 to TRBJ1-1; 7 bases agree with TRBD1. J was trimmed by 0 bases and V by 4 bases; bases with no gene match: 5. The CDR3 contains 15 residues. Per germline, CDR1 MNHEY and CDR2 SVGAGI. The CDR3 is CASSSGQRMNTEAFF. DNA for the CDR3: TGTGCCAGCAGTTCGGGACAGCGAATGAACACTGAAGCTTTCTTT.

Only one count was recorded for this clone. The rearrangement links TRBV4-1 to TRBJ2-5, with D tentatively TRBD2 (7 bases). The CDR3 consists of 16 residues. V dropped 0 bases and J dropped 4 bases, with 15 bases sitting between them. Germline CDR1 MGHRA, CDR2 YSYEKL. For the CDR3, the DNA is TGCGCCAGCAGCCAAGATAATTCCCGGGGGGCAGAGACCCAGTACTTC. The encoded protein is CASSQDNSRGAETQYF.

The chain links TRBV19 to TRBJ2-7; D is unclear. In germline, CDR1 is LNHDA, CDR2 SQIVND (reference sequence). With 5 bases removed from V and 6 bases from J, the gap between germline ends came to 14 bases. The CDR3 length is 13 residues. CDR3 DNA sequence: TGTGCCAGTAGTGGTAAAGGCCTTAGCGAGCAGTACTTC. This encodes CASSGKGLSEQYF.

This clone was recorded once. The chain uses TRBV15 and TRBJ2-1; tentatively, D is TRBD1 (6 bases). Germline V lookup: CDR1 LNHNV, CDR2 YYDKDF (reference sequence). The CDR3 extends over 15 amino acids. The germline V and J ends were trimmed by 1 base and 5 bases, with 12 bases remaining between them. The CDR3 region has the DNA TGTGCCACCAGCAGAGTTGACAGGAACCACAATGAGCAGTTCTTC. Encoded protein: CATSRVDRNHNEQFF.

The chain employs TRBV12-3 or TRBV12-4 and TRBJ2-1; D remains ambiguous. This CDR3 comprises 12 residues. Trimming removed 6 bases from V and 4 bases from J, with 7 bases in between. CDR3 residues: CASSTIYNEQFF. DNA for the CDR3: TGTGCCAGCAGCACGATTTACAATGAGCAGTTCTTC.

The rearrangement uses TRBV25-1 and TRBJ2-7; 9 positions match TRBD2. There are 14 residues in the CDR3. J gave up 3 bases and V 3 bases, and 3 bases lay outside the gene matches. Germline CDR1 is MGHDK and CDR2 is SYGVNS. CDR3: CASSDRLAVYEQYF. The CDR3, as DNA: TGTGCCAGCAGTGATCGACTAGCGGTCTACGAGCAGTACTTC.

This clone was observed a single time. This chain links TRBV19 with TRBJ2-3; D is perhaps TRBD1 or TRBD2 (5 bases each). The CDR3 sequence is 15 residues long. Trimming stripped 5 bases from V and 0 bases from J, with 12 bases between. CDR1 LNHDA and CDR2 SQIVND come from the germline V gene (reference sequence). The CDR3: CASSLSGPSTDTQYF. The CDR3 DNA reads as TGTGCCAGTAGTCTCTCGGGGCCTAGCACAGATACGCAGTATTTT.

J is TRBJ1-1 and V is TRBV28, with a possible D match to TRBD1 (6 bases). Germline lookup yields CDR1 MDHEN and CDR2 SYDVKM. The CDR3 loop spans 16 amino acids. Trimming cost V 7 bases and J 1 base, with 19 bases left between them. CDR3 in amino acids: CASTLNPDSSNTEAFF. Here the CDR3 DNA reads TGTGCCAGCACCCTAAACCCGGACAGCTCGAACACTGAAGCTTTCTTT.

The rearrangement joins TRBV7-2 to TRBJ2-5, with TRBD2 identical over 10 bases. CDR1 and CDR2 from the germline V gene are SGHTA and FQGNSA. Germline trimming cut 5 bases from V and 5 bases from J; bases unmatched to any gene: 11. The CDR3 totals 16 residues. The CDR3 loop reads CASSPLLAGDLETQYF. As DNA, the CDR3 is TGTGCCAGCAGCCCTCTTCTAGCGGGGGATTTGGAGACCCAGTACTTC. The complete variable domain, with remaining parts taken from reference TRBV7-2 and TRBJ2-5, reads GAGVSQSPSNKVTEKGKDVELRCDPISGHTALYWYRQSLGQGLEFLIYFQGNSAPDKSGLPSDRFSAERTGGSVSTLTIQRTQQEDSAVYLCASSPLLAGDLETQYFGPGTRLLVL.

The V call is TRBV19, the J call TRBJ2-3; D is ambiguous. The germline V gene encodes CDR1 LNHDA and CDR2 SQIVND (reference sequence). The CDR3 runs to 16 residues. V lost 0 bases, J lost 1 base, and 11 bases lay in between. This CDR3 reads CASSIEGWQGTDTQYF. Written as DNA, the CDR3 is TGTGCCAGTAGTATAGAGGGGTGGCAGGGCACAGATACGCAGTATTTT.

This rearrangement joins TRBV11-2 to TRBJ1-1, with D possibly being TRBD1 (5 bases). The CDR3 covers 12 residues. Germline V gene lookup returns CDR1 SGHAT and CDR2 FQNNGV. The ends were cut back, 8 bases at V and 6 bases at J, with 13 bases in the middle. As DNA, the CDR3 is TGTGCCAGCTCCGCAGGGTCCCCTGAAGCTTTCTTT. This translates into CASSAGSPEAFF.

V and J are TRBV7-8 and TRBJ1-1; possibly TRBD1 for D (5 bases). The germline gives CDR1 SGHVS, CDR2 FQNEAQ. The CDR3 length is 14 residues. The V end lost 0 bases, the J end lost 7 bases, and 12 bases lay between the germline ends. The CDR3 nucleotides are TGTGCCAGCAGCTTAGCGCCACCGAGGGGTGAAGCTTTCTTT. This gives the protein CASSLAPPRGEAFF.

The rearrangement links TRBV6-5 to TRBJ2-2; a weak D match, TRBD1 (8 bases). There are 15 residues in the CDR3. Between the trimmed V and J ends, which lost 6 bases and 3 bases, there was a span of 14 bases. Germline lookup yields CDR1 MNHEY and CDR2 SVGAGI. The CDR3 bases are TGTGCCAGCAGGTACACAGGGGGGGACACCGGGGAGCTGTTTTTT. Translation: CASRYTGGDTGELFF.

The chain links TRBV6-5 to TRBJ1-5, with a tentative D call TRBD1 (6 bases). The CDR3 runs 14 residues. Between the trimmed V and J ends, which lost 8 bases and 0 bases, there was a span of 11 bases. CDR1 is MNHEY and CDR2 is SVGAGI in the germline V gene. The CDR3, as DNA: TGTGCCAGCCGAACAGGGTATAGCAATCAGCCCCAGCATTTT. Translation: CASRTGYSNQPQHF.

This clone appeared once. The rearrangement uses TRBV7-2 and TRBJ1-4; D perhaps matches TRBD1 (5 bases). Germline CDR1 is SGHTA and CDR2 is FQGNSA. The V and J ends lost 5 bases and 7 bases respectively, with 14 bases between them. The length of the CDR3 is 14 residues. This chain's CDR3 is CASSLSRASEKLFF. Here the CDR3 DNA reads TGTGCCAGCAGCCTTTCCAGGGCGAGTGAAAAACTGTTTTTT. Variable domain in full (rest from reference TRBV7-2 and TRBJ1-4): GAGVSQSPSNKVTEKGKDVELRCDPISGHTALYWYRQSLGQGLEFLIYFQGNSAPDKSGLPSDRFSAERTGGSVSTLTIQRTQQEDSAVYLCASSLSRASEKLFFGSGTQLSVL.

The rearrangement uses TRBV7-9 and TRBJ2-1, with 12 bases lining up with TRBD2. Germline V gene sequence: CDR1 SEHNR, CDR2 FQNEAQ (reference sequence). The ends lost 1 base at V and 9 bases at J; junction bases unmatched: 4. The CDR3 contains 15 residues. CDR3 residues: CASSLGGLAGSEQFF. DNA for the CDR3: TGTGCCAGCAGCTTAGGGGGACTAGCGGGTAGTGAGCAGTTCTTC.

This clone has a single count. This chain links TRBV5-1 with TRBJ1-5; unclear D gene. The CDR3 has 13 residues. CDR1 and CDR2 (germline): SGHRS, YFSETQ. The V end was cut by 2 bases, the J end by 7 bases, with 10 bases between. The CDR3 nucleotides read TGCGCCAGCAGCTTCACGGGAGAGCAGCCCCAGCATTTT. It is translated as CASSFTGEQPQHF.